Below, 12 T cell receptor beta chains from the same sample are listed, as sequenced in a study of T cell responses to AZD1222 COVID-19 vaccine. The repertoire was sequenced with immunoSEQ multiplex PCR; TCRdb's copy has only in-frame clones and lacks some. The table includes approximately 260,000 clones, about 92% detected once. The sequences come from peripheral blood, collected on day 0 of AZD1222 vaccination. The receptors stem from an adult in good health.

The chain links TRBV9 to TRBJ1-5, with TRBD1 identical over 7 bases. The CDR3 sequence is 14 residues long. Unmatched junction bases numbered 6, after V lost 0 bases and J lost 9 bases. CDR1 and CDR2 (germline): SGDLS, YYNGEE. The CDR3 sequence is CASSVDPGGRPQHF. CDR3 nucleotides: TGTGCCAGCAGCGTAGACCCAGGGGGACGGCCCCAGCATTTT. The variable domain in full, completed from reference TRBV9 and TRBJ1-5, reads DSGVTQTPKHLITATGQRVTLRCSPRSGDLSVYWYQQSLDQGLQFLIQYYNGEERAKGNILERFSAQQFPDLHSELNLSSLELGDSALYFCASSVDPGGRPQHFGDGTRLSIL.

The count of this clone is one. V is TRBV25-1 and J is TRBJ1-4; perhaps TRBD1 as D (6 bases). Looked up from germline, CDR1 is MGHDK and CDR2 is SYGVNS. Deletions cut 6 bases from V and 5 bases from J, with 16 bases between. The CDR3 is 15 amino acids. The CDR3 nucleotides are TGTGCCAGCAGCCGCGAAACAGGGTTGAATGAAAAACTGTTTTTT. Its translation is CASSRETGLNEKLFF.

The J gene is TRBJ2-1, the V gene TRBV21-1; no check of the table's D call, TRBD2, against the DNA was made. TRBV21-1 counts as a pseudogene. CDR3 length equals 13 residues. In DNA form, the CDR3 reads TGTGCCAGCAGCAAATTCGTGTACAATGAGCAGTTCTTC. Encoded protein: CASSKFVYNEQFF.

The rearrangement links TRBV10-3 to TRBJ2-5, with 8 nucleotides matching TRBD2. In germline, CDR1 is ENHRY, CDR2 SYGVKD. With V trimmed by 5 bases and J by 5 bases, 7 bases remained unmatched. This CDR3 contains 14 residues. CDR3 bases: TGTGCCATCAGTTGGACTAGCAGTGCGGAGACCCAGTACTTC. Translated, it gives CAISWTSSAETQYF.

This clone has only one observation. This chain joins TRBV7-3 and TRBJ2-2; D assignment may be TRBD1 or TRBD2 (5 bases each). Between the trimmed V and J ends, which lost 5 bases and 7 bases, there was a span of 14 bases. The CDR3 covers 14 residues. Germline loops: CDR1 SGHTA, CDR2 FQGTGA. CDR3 bases: TGTGCCAGCAGCCTTCAAGGGGCGGGCGGGGAGCTGTTTTTT. This sequence encodes CASSLQGAGGELFF.

The chain uses TRBV5-6 and TRBJ1-2; 7 nucleotides align to TRBD1. The V gene's germline CDR1 is SGHDT and CDR2 YYEEEE. J lost 5 bases, V lost 1 base, and 5 bases had no gene match. This CDR3 contains 14 residues. CDR3 nucleotide sequence: TGTGCCAGCAGCTTGTTGGAGACAGGGTATGGCTACACCTTC. Translated: CASSLLETGYGYTF.

The chain has TRBV19 and TRBJ1-1; D gene ambiguous. The CDR3 consists of 13 residues. Germline CDR1 and CDR2: LNHDA and SQIVND (reference sequence). Between the trimmed V and J ends, which lost 8 bases and 4 bases, there was a span of 14 bases. The CDR3 here is CASVHRGSTEAFF. The CDR3, as DNA: TGTGCCAGTGTCCATCGGGGTTCCACTGAAGCTTTCTTT.

The rearrangement links TRBV28 to TRBJ2-2; the D is unclear. Trimming left V 8 bases short and J 1 base short, with 8 bases between. The CDR3 length is 13 residues. Germline V lookup: CDR1 MDHEN, CDR2 SYDVKM. CDR3 region: CASWPQNTGELFF. CDR3 nucleotide sequence: TGTGCCAGCTGGCCGCAGAACACCGGGGAGCTGTTTTTT.

The chain is built from TRBV2 and TRBJ1-4, with D possibly TRBD1 on 5 matching bases. The CDR3 extends over 14 amino acids. Trimming removed 4 bases at V and 5 bases at J, with 11 bases between. Looked up from germline, CDR1 is SNHLY and CDR2 is FYNNEI. CDR3 in amino acids: CASSVGGDNEKLFF. As DNA, the CDR3 is TGTGCCAGCAGTGTGGGGGGTGACAATGAAAAACTGTTTTTT.

The chain links TRBV4-3 to TRBJ2-3; 7 nucleotides align to TRBD2. The ends lost 4 bases at V and 3 bases at J; junction bases unmatched: 4. CDR3 length: 14 residues. Germline-derived CDR1 and CDR2 are LGHNA and YSLEER. CDR3 DNA: TGCGCCAGCAGCCTCAGCGGGAAAACAGATACGCAGTATTTT. This codes for CASSLSGKTDTQYF.

The rearrangement joins TRBV2 to TRBJ1-5; perhaps TRBD1 as D (6 bases). V lost 4 bases and J lost 8, with 12 bases in between. The germline gives CDR1 SNHLY, CDR2 FYNNEI. CDR3 size: 13 residues. The CDR3 nucleotides read TGTGCCAGCAGTGTCACAGGGCCGAAGCCCCAGCATTTT. Its translation: CASSVTGPKPQHF.

The chain couples TRBV27 to TRBJ2-1; D possibly matches TRBD1 or TRBD2 (5 bases each). CDR1 MNHEY and CDR2 SMNVEV come from the germline V gene (reference sequence). V lost 1 base and J lost 0, with 7 bases in between. This CDR3 is built from 15 residues. The DNA of the CDR3 is TGTGCCAGCAGTTTATTCGGGGCCTCCTACAATGAGCAGTTCTTC. Translated, it gives CASSLFGASYNEQFF.